This is a list of T cell receptor beta chains from one sample in a study of T cell repertoires in cytomegalovirus infection. From the reads, TCRdb called clonotypes with MiXCR, one entry per CDR3 protein. The data contain around 540,000 distinct CDR3 sequences, more than 30% of them singletons. Antigens of these TCRs are unknown. Sequenced here: cultured PBMCs, sampled from culture after CMV antigen stimulation. The receptors derive from a human donor in good health (CMV status not recorded). Some clones in this sample may be carry-over from other donors' samples. Both conserved end residues are part of each CDR3. Fields, in order: CDR3 DNA, CDR3 protein, V gene, clone size, D gene, J gene. D genes are given only for firm matches. Clone size is stated in some rows and not others, as once, few, many or a class when expanded.

DNA: TGTGCCAGCAGTCTAGGACTAGCGGTCCCTCCGTACAATGAGCAGTTCTTC
CDR3: CASSLGLAVPPYNEQFF
V: TRBV27
size: few
D: TRBD2
J: TRBJ2-1

DNA: TGTGCCACCAGTGATTTGCGGGCTAGCGGGAGCGGTGAGCAGTTCTTC
CDR3: CATSDLRASGSGEQFF
V: TRBV24-1
size: NA
D: TRBD2
J: TRBJ2-1

DNA: TGTGCCAGTAGTATAGAGGGGAAGGTCCACACTGAAGCTTTCTTT
CDR3: CASSIEGKVHTEAFF
V: TRBV19
size: NA
D: NA
J: TRBJ1-1

DNA: TGTGCCAGCAGCTTAGCGGGAGGCAATGGCAATGAGCAGTTCTTC
CDR3: CASSLAGGNGNEQFF
V: TRBV7-9
size: NA
D: NA
J: TRBJ2-1

DNA: TGTGCCAGCAGACCGGGACAGGATTACAATCAGCCCCAGCATTTT
CDR3: CASRPGQDYNQPQHF
V: TRBV12-3/TRBV12-4
size: few
D: TRBD1
J: TRBJ1-5

DNA: TGTGCCAGCAGTTACGCCGTGGGAGCGCGGTTTTACGGTGAGCAGTTCTTC
CDR3: CASSYAVGARFYGEQFF
V: TRBV6-5
size: few
D: NA
J: TRBJ2-1

DNA: TGTGCCAGCAGCTTTCAGGGAACCATGAACACTGAAGCTTTCTTT
CDR3: CASSFQGTMNTEAFF
V: TRBV7-2
size: many
D: NA
J: TRBJ1-1

DNA: TGTGCCAGCAGCTTAGGGACAGGGGGTTGGGAGCAGTTCTTC
CDR3: CASSLGTGGWEQFF
V: TRBV7-2
size: NA
D: TRBD1
J: TRBJ2-1

DNA: TGTGCCAGCAGCTTCCCCGGGACAGGGCCGGACACTGAAGCTTTCTTT
CDR3: CASSFPGTGPDTEAFF
V: TRBV7-4
size: NA
D: TRBD1
J: TRBJ1-1

DNA: TGCGCCAGCAGCCAAGATCCAGCGGGAGGCCTCAGGAATGAGCAGTTCTTC
CDR3: CASSQDPAGGLRNEQFF
V: TRBV4-3
size: NA
D: TRBD2
J: TRBJ2-1

DNA: TGTGCCAGTAGTATTAATGGGAATAGCAATCAGCCCCAGCATTTT
CDR3: CASSINGNSNQPQHF
V: TRBV19
size: NA
D: NA
J: TRBJ1-5

DNA: TGTGCCAGCACCCTGAGAAGCGGGGGGTTAAGCTCCTACAATGAGCAGTTCTTC
CDR3: CASTLRSGGLSSYNEQFF
V: TRBV12-3/TRBV12-4
size: few
D: TRBD2
J: TRBJ2-1

DNA: TGTGCCAGCAGTGTGGGGACAGGGCAAGATACGCAGTATTTT
CDR3: CASSVGTGQDTQYF
V: TRBV12-3/TRBV12-4
size: NA
D: TRBD1
J: TRBJ2-3

DNA: TGTGCCAGCAGTTTACTTACGGGAGATTTCAACAATGAGCAGTTCTTC
CDR3: CASSLLTGDFNNEQFF
V: TRBV12-3/TRBV12-4
size: once
D: NA
J: TRBJ2-1

DNA: TGTGCCAGCACAGAAAGACGGGGACTAGCGGTCCACAATGAGCAGTTCTTC
CDR3: CASTERRGLAVHNEQFF
V: TRBV28
size: NA
D: TRBD2
J: TRBJ2-1